Shown below are 29 T cell receptor beta chains from a single sample sequenced in a study of cytomegalovirus exposure and HLA in healthy donors. The PCR had 60 Vbeta and 13 Jbeta primers. Assay used: immunoSEQ multiplex PCR; TCRdb lists only in-frame clones, some missing. The table lists about 160,000 clones, 76% of them singletons. Sequenced material: PBMCs. Receptor source: a man aged 55-75 years in good health and CMV-seronegative.

V usage is TRBV27 and J usage is TRBJ1-6, with a possible D match to TRBD1 (5 bases). V lost 7 bases and J lost 7, with 20 bases in between. Germline values: CDR1 MNHEY, CDR2 SMNVEV (reference sequence). This CDR3 spans 16 amino acids. The CDR3 DNA is TGTGCCAGCACTGGGACCGCGAGGGGACTAAATTCACCCCTCCACTTT. This encodes CASTGTARGLNSPLHF.

As for this clone: Other nucleotide sequences in the sample specify the same CDR3. The CDR3 coding sequence is TGCGCCAGCAGCCAAGGCTCGGGGTTTGGCGAGCAGTACTTC. This gives the protein CASSQGSGFGEQYF. This chain joins TRBV4-3 and TRBJ2-7; tentative D call: TRBD2 (5 bases). Per germline, CDR1 LGHNA and CDR2 YSLEER. The CDR3 has 14 residues. The V gene lost 1 base and the J gene lost 6 bases, with 13 bases spanning the gap.

The chain is built from TRBV7-2 and TRBJ2-7, with a weak D call TRBD2 (6 bases). The CDR3 runs 13 residues. Per the germline V gene, CDR1 is SGHTA and CDR2 is FQGNSA. V lost 7 bases, J lost 3 bases, and 13 bases lay in between. The CDR3 bases are TGTGCCAGCACGGGGAGGAACGGCTACGAGCAGTACTTC. Protein product: CASTGRNGYEQYF.

The chain joins TRBV7-8 to TRBJ1-4; 10 positions match TRBD1. This CDR3 has 16 amino acids. CDR1 and CDR2 (germline): SGHVS, FQNEAQ. Germline trimming cut 0 bases from V and 13 bases from J; bases unmatched to any gene: 11. CDR3 in DNA: TGTGCCAGCAGCTTAGCGGTGACAGGGGGCCTAGGCGGACTGTTTTTT. Translation: CASSLAVTGGLGGLFF. Variable domain in full (rest from reference TRBV7-8 and TRBJ1-4): GAGVSQSPRYKVAKRGQDVALRCDPISGHVSLFWYQQALGQGPEFLTYFQNEAQLDKSGLPSDRFFAERPEGSVSTLKIQRTQQEDSAVYLCASSLAVTGGLGGLFFGSGTQLSVL.

This clone was seen a handful of times. V is TRBV2 and J is TRBJ2-2; 7 positions match TRBD1. With V trimmed by 6 bases and J by 1 base, 2 bases remained unmatched. The CDR3 runs 14 residues. Germline CDR1 reads SNHLY; CDR2 reads FYNNEI. The CDR3 DNA reads TGTGCCAGCAGAGACAGGGTGAACACCGGGGAGCTGTTTTTT. Amino acid sequence: CASRDRVNTGELFF.

The chain couples TRBV5-1 to TRBJ2-4; 9 bases are shared with TRBD1. Germline V gene sequence: CDR1 SGHRS, CDR2 YFSETQ. This CDR3 has 16 amino acids. Germline trimming cut 5 bases from V and 6 bases from J; bases unmatched to any gene: 12. The DNA of the CDR3 is TGCGCCAGCAGAGATACGGGACAGGGTGCCGGAAACATTCAGTACTTC. Protein product: CASRDTGQGAGNIQYF.

The chain is built from TRBV30 and TRBJ2-3; D call uncertain. The V gene lost 4 bases and the J gene lost 0 bases, with 8 bases spanning the gap. Per germline, CDR1 GTSNPN and CDR2 SVGIG (reference sequence). This CDR3 region has 13 residues. CDR3 coding DNA: TGTGCCTGGACGAGGCTAAGCACAGATACGCAGTATTTT. This gives the protein CAWTRLSTDTQYF.

The genes are TRBV4-3 and TRBJ2-7; no firm D call. The length of the CDR3 is 15 residues. The V and J ends lost 4 bases and 4 bases respectively, with 17 bases between them. Germline lookup yields CDR1 LGHNA and CDR2 YSLEER. The CDR3 reads CASSREASLEYEQYF. As DNA, the CDR3 is TGCGCCAGCAGCCGAGAAGCGAGTTTGGAGTACGAGCAGTACTTC.

The chain links TRBV7-9 to TRBJ2-1, with a tentative D call TRBD1 (5 bases). This CDR3 region has 13 residues. The germline CDR1 and CDR2 sequences are SEHNR and FQNEAQ (reference sequence). V gave up 5 bases and J gave up 6 bases, with 11 bases separating them. The CDR3 nucleotides read TGTGCCAGCAGCCGACAGAGCCTCAATGAGCAGTTCTTC. Residues: CASSRQSLNEQFF.

The rearrangement uses TRBV7-9 and TRBJ2-3, with 7 bases that match TRBD2. With V trimmed by 5 bases and J by 4 bases, 12 bases remained unmatched. Germline-derived CDR1 and CDR2 are SEHNR and FQNEAQ (reference sequence). There are 16 residues in the CDR3. The DNA of the CDR3 is TGTGCCAGCAGCCCCCTGGTGCGGGGGACTGCAGATACGCAGTATTTT. Its protein product is CASSPLVRGTADTQYF. The whole variable domain, filled in from reference TRBV7-9 and TRBJ2-3, reads DTGVSQNPRHKITKRGQNVTFRCDPISEHNRLYWYRQTLGQGPEFLTYFQNEAQLEKSRLLSDRFSAERPKGSFSTLEIQRTEQGDSAMYLCASSPLVRGTADTQYFGPGTRLTVL.

The V gene is TRBV23-1, the J gene TRBJ1-5; the match to TRBD1 covers 8 bases. TRBV23-1 is flagged as an ORF with uncertain function. The CDR3 is 18 amino acids. Trimming removed 2 bases from V and 2 bases from J; junction bases left unmatched: 11. CDR3 in amino acids: CASSQTPGTGGGNQPQHF. CDR3 nucleotides: TGCGCCAGCAGTCAAACTCCCGGGACAGGTGGCGGCAATCAGCCCCAGCATTTT.

The J gene is TRBJ1-1, the V gene TRBV7-2; 7 bases are a match to TRBD1. The CDR3 loop spans 14 amino acids. The junction had 5 bases not matched to a gene; V was cut back by 3 bases and J by 4 bases. Looked up from germline, CDR1 is SGHTA and CDR2 is FQGNSA. CDR3 in amino acids: CASSFTGVGTEAFF. The CDR3 region has the DNA TGTGCCAGCAGCTTTACAGGGGTGGGCACTGAAGCTTTCTTT.

The rearrangement joins TRBV5-1 to TRBJ2-3, with TRBD2 matching over 8 bases. CDR3 length equals 16 residues. Germline V gives CDR1 SGHRS, CDR2 YFSETQ. The junction had 5 bases not matched to a gene; V was cut back by 1 base and J by 1 base. CDR3 DNA: TGCGCCAGCAGCTTGAGCGGGGGTTTTGGCACAGATACGCAGTATTTT. It translates to CASSLSGGFGTDTQYF.

The chain recombines TRBV9 with TRBJ2-1; 8 bases agree with TRBD1. With 3 bases clipped from V and 7 bases from J, the junction kept 6 bases outside the gene matches. Per germline, CDR1 SGDLS and CDR2 YYNGEE. CDR3 length: 14 amino acids. CDR3 coding DNA: TGTGCCAGCAGCGCCGGGACAGGTAGAAATGAGCAGTTCTTC. It specifies CASSAGTGRNEQFF.

The V gene is TRBV28, the J gene TRBJ2-1; 8 bases are a match to TRBD2. The CDR3 extends over 16 amino acids. Trimming at V came to 3 bases and at J to 3 bases, leaving 7 bases not matched to a gene. Germline CDR1 is MDHEN and CDR2 is SYDVKM. CDR3 in DNA: TGTGCCAGCAGTTTCCCAGCGGGAGCCATCTACAATGAGCAGTTCTTC. Amino acid sequence: CASSFPAGAIYNEQFF.

The chain couples TRBV28 to TRBJ2-6; a weak D match, TRBD1 (5 bases). V dropped 7 bases and J dropped 7 bases, with 11 bases sitting between them. The CDR3 length is 13 residues. CDR1 is MDHEN, CDR2 SYDVKM, per germline. The CDR3 here is CASTPGSANVLTF. CDR3 DNA sequence: TGTGCCAGCACTCCAGGGTCCGCCAACGTCCTGACTTTC.

The chain joins TRBV19 to TRBJ1-2; D is unresolved. V lost 3 bases and J 5 bases, leaving 10 bases between the germline ends. Germline V gene data show CDR1 as LNHDA and CDR2 as SQIVND (reference sequence). The CDR3 loop spans 13 amino acids. The CDR3 loop is CASSIMQTYGYTF. For the CDR3, the DNA is TGTGCCAGTAGTATTATGCAGACATATGGCTACACCTTC.

This clone was picked up a small number of times. The chain recombines TRBV10-2 with TRBJ2-7; TRBD1 aligns across 9 bases. Germline assignment: CDR1 WSHSY and CDR2 SAAADI. V was pared by 8 bases and J by 6 bases, with 8 bases of the junction left unmatched. The CDR3 consists of 13 residues. CDR3 region: CASAGTGIGEQYF. The CDR3 region has the DNA TGCGCCAGCGCCGGGACAGGGATTGGCGAGCAGTACTTC.

V usage is TRBV10-3 and J usage is TRBJ1-4; a weak D match, TRBD1 (6 bases). Between the trimmed V and J ends, which lost 0 bases and 0 bases, there was a span of 11 bases. This CDR3 contains 17 residues. Germline assignment: CDR1 ENHRY and CDR2 SYGVKD. This CDR3 is CAISESRQGPTNEKLFF. The CDR3 nucleotides read TGTGCCATCAGTGAGTCTCGGCAGGGGCCAACTAATGAAAAACTGTTTTTT.

This clone showed up just once. The chain combines TRBV19 with TRBJ2-1; a possible D gene is TRBD1 (6 bases). This CDR3 is built from 19 residues. Looked up from germline, CDR1 is LNHDA and CDR2 is SQIVND (reference sequence). The ends were cut back, 3 bases at V and 10 bases at J, with 31 bases in the middle. CDR3 loop: CASSMDPPGGGTIGIEQFF. The CDR3 DNA reads as TGTGCCAGTAGTATGGACCCCCCAGGTGGGGGCACAATTGGGATAGAGCAGTTCTTC.

The chain recombines TRBV27 with TRBJ2-7, with TRBD1 as a possible D gene (6 bases). The CDR3 loop spans 15 amino acids. The ends were cut back, 0 bases at V and 3 bases at J, with 12 bases in the middle. The V gene's germline CDR1 is MNHEY and CDR2 SMNVEV (reference sequence). CDR3 protein: CASSLSNRGGYEQYF. The DNA for the CDR3 is TGTGCCAGCAGTTTATCGAACAGAGGGGGCTACGAGCAGTACTTC.

The chain carries TRBV6-1 and TRBJ1-5, with unresolved D. V was clipped by 8 bases and J by 0 bases, with 11 bases between them. CDR3 length: 14 residues. Germline lookup yields CDR1 MNHNS and CDR2 SASEGT. CDR3 loop: CASSTDNSNQPQHF. The CDR3 nucleotides are TGTGCCAGCTCCACAGACAATAGCAATCAGCCCCAGCATTTT.

V and J are TRBV7-9 and TRBJ2-7, with 7 nucleotides matching TRBD1. The trim removed 5 bases at V and 7 bases at J, leaving 17 bases unmatched. The CDR3 is 16 residues long. Per the germline V gene, CDR1 is SEHNR and CDR2 is FQNEAQ (reference sequence). CDR3 amino acids: CASSLLFGTDTEEQYF. In nucleotides, the CDR3 is TGTGCCAGCAGCCTCCTTTTCGGGACAGACACCGAGGAGCAGTACTTC. The entire variable domain, with the rest obtained from reference TRBV7-9 and TRBJ2-7, is as follows: DTGVSQNPRHKITKRGQNVTFRCDPISEHNRLYWYRQTLGQGPEFLTYFQNEAQLEKSRLLSDRFSAERPKGSFSTLEIQRTEQGDSAMYLCASSLLFGTDTEEQYFGPGTRLTVT.

The chain uses TRBV19 and TRBJ1-4; D gene unclear. Looked up from germline, CDR1 is LNHDA and CDR2 is SQIVND (reference sequence). CDR3 length equals 13 residues. Trimming stripped 7 bases from V and 5 bases from J, with 11 bases between. The CDR3 loop reads CASTWAHNEKLFF. Here the CDR3 DNA reads TGTGCCAGTACCTGGGCCCACAATGAAAAACTGTTTTTT.

This clone came up once. J is TRBJ2-7 and V is TRBV30; 10 nucleotides align to TRBD2. The CDR3 contains 15 residues. CDR1 is GTSNPN, CDR2 SVGIG, per germline (reference sequence). Trimming cost V 2 bases and J 5 bases; bases outside gene matches: 9. The DNA for the CDR3 is TGTGCCTGGAGTAAGGGACTAGCGACGGTCCACGAGCAGTACTTC. It yields the protein CAWSKGLATVHEQYF.

The V gene is TRBV19, the J gene TRBJ2-7; TRBD2 aligns across 10 bases. The junction had 7 bases not matched to a gene; V was cut back by 7 bases and J by 4 bases. CDR3 length: 14 amino acids. Germline values: CDR1 LNHDA, CDR2 SQIVND (reference sequence). The CDR3 region is CASTGPGLAYEQYF. DNA of the CDR3: TGTGCCAGTACGGGTCCGGGACTAGCGTACGAGCAGTACTTC.

The chain employs TRBV7-2 and TRBJ1-5; D gene unclear. The germline gives CDR1 SGHTA, CDR2 FQGNSA. CDR3 size: 12 residues. V lost 2 bases and J 8 bases, leaving 7 bases between the germline ends. The CDR3 region is CASSLSVEPQHF. The CDR3 DNA sequence: TGTGCCAGCAGCTTAAGCGTGGAGCCCCAGCATTTT.

This chain uses TRBV9 with TRBJ2-7; 8 bases are shared with TRBD2. With 3 bases clipped from V and 2 bases from J, the junction kept 10 bases outside the gene matches. In germline, CDR1 is SGDLS, CDR2 YYNGEE. The CDR3 contains 16 residues. The CDR3 bases are TGTGCCAGCAGCGCCCACTCGGGAGGGCCGACCTACGAGCAGTACTTC. Its translation: CASSAHSGGPTYEQYF.

The V call is TRBV2, the J call TRBJ1-4; D is unresolved. CDR1 is SNHLY, CDR2 FYNNEI, per germline. V dropped 1 base and J dropped 3 bases, with 15 bases sitting between them. The CDR3 is made up of 17 amino acids. The CDR3 bases are TGTGCCAGCAGTGAAGTACCCAAGGCTAGACCTAATGAAAAACTGTTTTTT. This codes for CASSEVPKARPNEKLFF.